The present TCR beta chain was sequenced within a study of T cell responses to AZD1222 COVID-19 vaccine. Sequencing was performed with immunoSEQ multiplex PCR; in TCRdb, only in-frame clones are kept and a portion is missing. The table has about 88,000 clones, roughly 90% seen once; the top ten hold 2% to 2.5%. Trimming shortened V by 5 bases and J by 1 base, and 12 bases separated the two germline ends. The CDR3 is made up of 15 amino acids. The germline V gene has CDR1 KGHSH and CDR2 LQKENI. The sample here was peripheral blood, taken on day 0 of AZD1222 vaccination. This sequence was found in an adult in good health. J is TRBJ1-5 and V is TRBV18, with a possible D match to TRBD1 (5 bases). This CDR3 reads CASSELQGSNQPQHF. For the CDR3, the DNA is TGTGCCAGCTCAGAACTTCAGGGCAGCAATCAGCCCCAGCATTTT. Supplemented by reference TRBV18 and TRBJ1-5, the full variable domain reads NAGVMQNPRHLVRRRGQEARLRCSPMKGHSHVYWYRQLPEEGLKFMVYLQKENIIDESGMPKERFSAEFPKEGPSILRIQQVVRGDSAAYFCASSELQGSNQPQHFGDGTRLSIL.